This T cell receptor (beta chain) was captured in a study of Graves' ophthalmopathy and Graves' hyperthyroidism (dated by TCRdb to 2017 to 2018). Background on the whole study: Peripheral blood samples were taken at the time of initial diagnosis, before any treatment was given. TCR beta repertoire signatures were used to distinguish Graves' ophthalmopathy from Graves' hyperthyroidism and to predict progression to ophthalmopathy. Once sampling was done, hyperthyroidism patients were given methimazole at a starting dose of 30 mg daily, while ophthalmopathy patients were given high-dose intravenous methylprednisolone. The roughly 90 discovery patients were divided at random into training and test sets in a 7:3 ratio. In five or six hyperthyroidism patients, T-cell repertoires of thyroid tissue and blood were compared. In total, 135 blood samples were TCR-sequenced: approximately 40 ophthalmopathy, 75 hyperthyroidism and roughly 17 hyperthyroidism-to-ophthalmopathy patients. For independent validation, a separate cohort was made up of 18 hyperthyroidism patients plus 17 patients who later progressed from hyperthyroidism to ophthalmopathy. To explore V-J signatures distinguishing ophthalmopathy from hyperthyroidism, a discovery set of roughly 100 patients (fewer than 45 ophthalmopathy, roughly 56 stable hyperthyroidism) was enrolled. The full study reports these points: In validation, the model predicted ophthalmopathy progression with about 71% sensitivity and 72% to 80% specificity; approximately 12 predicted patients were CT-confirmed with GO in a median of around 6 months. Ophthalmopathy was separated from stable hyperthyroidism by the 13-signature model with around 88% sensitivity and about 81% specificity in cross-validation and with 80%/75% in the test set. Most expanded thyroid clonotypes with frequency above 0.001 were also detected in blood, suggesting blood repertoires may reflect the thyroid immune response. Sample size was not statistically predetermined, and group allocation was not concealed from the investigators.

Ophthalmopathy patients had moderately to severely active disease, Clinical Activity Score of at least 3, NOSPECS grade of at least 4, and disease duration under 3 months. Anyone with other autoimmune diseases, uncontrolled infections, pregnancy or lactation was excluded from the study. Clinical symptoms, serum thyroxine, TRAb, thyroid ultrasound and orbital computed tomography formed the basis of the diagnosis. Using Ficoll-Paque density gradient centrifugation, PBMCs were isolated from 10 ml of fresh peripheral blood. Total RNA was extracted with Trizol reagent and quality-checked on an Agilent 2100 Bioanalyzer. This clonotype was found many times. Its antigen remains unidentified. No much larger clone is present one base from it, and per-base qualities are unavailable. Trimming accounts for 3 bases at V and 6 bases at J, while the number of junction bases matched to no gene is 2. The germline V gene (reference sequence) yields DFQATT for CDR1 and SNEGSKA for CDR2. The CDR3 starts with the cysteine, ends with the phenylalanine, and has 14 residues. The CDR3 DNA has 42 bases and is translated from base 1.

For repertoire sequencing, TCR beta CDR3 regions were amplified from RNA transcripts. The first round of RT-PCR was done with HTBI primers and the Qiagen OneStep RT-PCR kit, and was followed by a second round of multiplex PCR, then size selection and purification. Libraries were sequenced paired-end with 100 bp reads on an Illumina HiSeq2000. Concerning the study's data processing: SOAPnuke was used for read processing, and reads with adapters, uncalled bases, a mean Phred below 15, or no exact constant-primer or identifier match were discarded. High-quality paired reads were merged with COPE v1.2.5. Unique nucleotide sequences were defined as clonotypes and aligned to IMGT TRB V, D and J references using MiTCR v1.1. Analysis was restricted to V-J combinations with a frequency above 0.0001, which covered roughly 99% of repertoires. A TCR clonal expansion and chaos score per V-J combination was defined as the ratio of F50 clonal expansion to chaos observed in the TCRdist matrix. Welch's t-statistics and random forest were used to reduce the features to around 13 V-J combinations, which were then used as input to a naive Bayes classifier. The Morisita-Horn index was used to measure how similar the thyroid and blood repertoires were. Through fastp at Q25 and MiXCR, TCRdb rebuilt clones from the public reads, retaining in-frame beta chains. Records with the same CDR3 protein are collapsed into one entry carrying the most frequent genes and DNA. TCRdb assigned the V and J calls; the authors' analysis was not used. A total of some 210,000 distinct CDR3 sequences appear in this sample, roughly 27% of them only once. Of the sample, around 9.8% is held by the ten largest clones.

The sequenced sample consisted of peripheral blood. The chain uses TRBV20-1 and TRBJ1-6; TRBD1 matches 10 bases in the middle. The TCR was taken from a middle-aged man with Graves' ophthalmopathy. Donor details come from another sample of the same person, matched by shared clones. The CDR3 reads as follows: CSARTGGRNSPLHF. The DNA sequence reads TGCAGTGCTAGGACAGGGGGCCGTAATTCACCCCTCCACTTT.